This is a list of T cell receptor beta chains from one sample in a study of T cells in Graves' hyperthyroidism and ophthalmopathy. MiXCR, run by TCRdb on the multiplex PCR reads, gives a single entry per CDR3 protein. The repertoire includes approximately 150,000 distinct CDR3 sequences, 8% to 9.5% of them detected once, and around 20% sits in the top ten. The material sequenced was blood. These receptors were collected from a woman aged 18-29 years with Graves' hyperthyroidism that later progressed to Graves' ophthalmopathy. The CDR3 runs from the conserved cysteine through the conserved F or W. The D gene is left open where the match is weak. Clone size is stated in some rows and not others, as once, few, many or a class when expanded.

clone size,V gene,J gene,D gene,CDR3 DNA,CDR3 protein
many,TRBV20-1,TRBJ2-5,TRBD1,TGCAGTGCTACACCCCCGGGACAGGGCGACGAGACCCAGTACTTC,CSATPPGQGDETQYF
NA,TRBV30,TRBJ1-2,NA,TGTGCCTGGAGTGCGGGAGAAGCTAACTATGGCTACACCTTC,CAWSAGEANYGYTF
NA,TRBV6-1,TRBJ2-1,NA,TGTGCCAGCAGTTCAATTGGGAATGAGCAGTTCTTC,CASSSIGNEQFF
NA,TRBV6-2/TRBV6-3,TRBJ2-7,TRBD2,TGTGCCAGCAGTCCCCGGACTAGCGGGCCCTACGAGCAGTACTTC,CASSPRTSGPYEQYF
many,TRBV28,TRBJ1-2,NA,TGTGCCAGCAGCGAGACAGCCTATGGCTACACCTTC,CASSETAYGYTF
NA,TRBV5-6,TRBJ1-1,NA,TGTGCCAGCAGCGAGCGGGCGATGACCCCTGAAGCTTTCTTT,CASSERAMTPEAFF
many,TRBV4-1,TRBJ2-1,NA,TGCGCCAGCAGCCAAGGGGCCGGGGGCAATGAGCAGTTCTTC,CASSQGAGGNEQFF
NA,TRBV12-3/TRBV12-4,TRBJ2-5,NA,TGTGCCAGCAGTTTATCCGAGCCGCGGACCCAGTACTTC,CASSLSEPRTQYF
many,TRBV2,TRBJ2-1,NA,TGTGCCAGCAGTGTGACAGGTACCAATGAGCAGTTCTTC,CASSVTGTNEQFF
many,TRBV6-1,TRBJ2-3,NA,TGTGCCAGCAGTGAAACGGTGCGGACTCCCACAGATACGCAGTATTTT,CASSETVRTPTDTQYF
few,TRBV6-6,TRBJ1-4,NA,TGTGCCAGCAGTTACTCCACGGGATTTGATGAAAAACTGTTTTTT,CASSYSTGFDEKLFF
many,TRBV19,TRBJ1-1,NA,TGTGCCAGTACCCCTGGGCGGTTTAACACTGAAGCTTTCTTT,CASTPGRFNTEAFF
many,TRBV12-3/TRBV12-4,TRBJ2-7,NA,TGTGCCAGCAGCCCACCGGCCGGGGGAATCGAGCAGTACTTC,CASSPPAGGIEQYF
many,TRBV12-3/TRBV12-4,TRBJ2-2,TRBD1,TGTGCCAGCAGTATCGGGACAGGGGGTAGGACCGGGGAGCTGTTTTTT,CASSIGTGGRTGELFF
NA,TRBV15,TRBJ1-6,TRBD1,TGTGCCACCAGCAGCATACTAGACGGGACAGGGGGCTCTTTAAGGAATTCACCCCTCCACTTT,CATSSILDGTGGSLRNSPLHF
many,TRBV7-2,TRBJ2-7,NA,TGTGCCAGCAGCCCCCCATGGGCGGGGGCATCCTACGAGCAGTACTTC,CASSPPWAGASYEQYF
many,TRBV28,TRBJ2-4,TRBD1,TGTGCCAGCAGCCCCAGGGGGCTCGGGACCCGAACCAAAAACATTCAGTACTTC,CASSPRGLGTRTKNIQYF
many,TRBV7-8,TRBJ2-3,NA,TGTGCCAGCAGCTTTTCCCTCTTTGGTACGCAGTATTTT,CASSFSLFGTQYF
many,TRBV20-1,TRBJ1-1,NA,TGCAGTGCTAGAGATTTTAGTGGATTGGGGACTGAAGCTTTCTTT,CSARDFSGLGTEAFF
many,TRBV20-1,TRBJ1-6,NA,TGCAGTGCTAGGGTCCTTCTCGGTGAAACATCACCCCTCCACTTT,CSARVLLGETSPLHF
many,TRBV3-1,TRBJ2-3,TRBD1,TGTGCCAGCAGCCAGGGTGGGACAGCCTCAGATACGCAGTATTTT,CASSQGGTASDTQYF
many,TRBV11-2,TRBJ2-7,NA,TGTGCCAGCCAGAAGGGCCTTCTTTACGAGCAGTACTTC,CASQKGLLYEQYF
few,TRBV4-1,TRBJ2-5,TRBD2,TGCGCCAGCAGCCTTCGGACTAGCGGGAGAGAGACCCAGTACTTC,CASSLRTSGRETQYF
many,TRBV6-5,TRBJ1-2,NA,TGTGCCAGCAGTTACTCGACCGGGAACTATGGCTACACCTTC,CASSYSTGNYGYTF
NA,TRBV5-5,TRBJ2-7,NA,TGTGCCAGCAGCTTGGTTCCGGGTTCCTACGAGCAGTACTTC,CASSLVPGSYEQYF
many,TRBV4-1,TRBJ1-1,NA,TGCGCCAGCAGCCAAGATTCAGGGGAGGACACTGAAGCTTTCTTT,CASSQDSGEDTEAFF